This TCR beta chain comes out of a study of identical twins. TCRdb re-called the 5' RACE reads through MiXCR, storing one row per CDR3 protein. The sample yields 1.5 million to 2 million distinct CDR3 sequences, around 29% seen once. Trimming took 8 bases from V and 0 from J, leaving 7 bases between them. This CDR3 has 11 amino acids. Germline CDR1 and CDR2: DFQATT and SNEGSKA (reference sequence). Sequencing was performed on cord blood. The chain joins TRBV20-1 to TRBJ1-1; no clear D. This TCR derives from a newborn girl in good health. The CDR3 DNA follows: TGCAGTCCGACACTGAACACTGAAGCTTTCTTT. The encoded protein is CSPTLNTEAFF.